This record looks at one T cell receptor (beta chain) sequence and its context. The CDR3 spans 15 residues. Unmatched junction bases numbered 4, after V lost 7 bases and J lost 2 bases. Looked up from germline, CDR1 is SNHLY and CDR2 is FYNNEI. This entry belongs to a study of cytomegalovirus exposure and HLA in healthy donors. PCR used 60 Vbeta primers and 13 Jbeta primers. Data came from immunoSEQ multiplex PCR; TCRdb stores just in-frame clones and leaves some out. The sample records some 150,000 clones, approximately 80% being singletons. The sequence derives from a woman between 45 and 65 years old in good health and CMV-seronegative. The rearrangement links TRBV2 to TRBJ2-3; the match to TRBD2 covers 12 bases. Material for sequencing was PBMCs. CDR3 sequence reads: CASTTSGGNTDTQYF. CDR3 sequence (DNA): TGTGCCAGCACTACTAGCGGGGGGAACACAGATACGCAGTATTTT.